Described below is a single T cell receptor (beta chain) sequence and its context. This record belongs to a study of blood T cell repertoires in COVID-19. Study as a whole: In each case, the material was cDNA or gDNA derived from T cells, B-cell-depleted T cells, or PBMCs.

The CDR3 extends over 16 amino acids. Trimming at V came to 5 bases and at J to 6 bases, leaving 15 bases not matched to a gene. Germline V gives CDR1 PRHDT, CDR2 FYEKMQ (reference sequence). Authors' methods: Reference gene primer amplification yielded estimated nucleated cell counts. The assay was immunoSEQ multiplex PCR, and TCRdb's table has in-frame clones only and misses some. D and trimming come from the DNA, and the V and J calls and clone size come from that table. The table lists approximately 330,000 clones, approximately 87% of them singletons. The origin of this receptor is a woman aged 45 to 65 with active or convalescent COVID-19. The sample comprised peripheral blood. J is TRBJ1-2 and V is TRBV13; 7 nucleotides line up with TRBD1. CDR3 residues: CASSAYRGEATDGYTF. The CDR3 nucleotides read TGTGCCAGCAGCGCCTACAGGGGTGAGGCGACGGATGGCTACACCTTC.